A single sample is the source of the 26 T cell receptor beta chains below, sequenced in a study of shared clonotypes between healthy human individuals. Here immunoSEQ multiplex PCR was the method, and the copy in TCRdb shows in-frame clones only, minus some. The sample has roughly 1 million clones, roughly 74% seen once. The sequenced sample consisted of memory CD4+ T cells from PBMCs. The subset was: CD45RA-negative fraction. The receptors stem from a man younger than 35 in good health. Some clones in this sample may be carry-over from other donors' samples.

This clone showed up just a few times. This chain uses TRBV5-6 with TRBJ2-7; D might be TRBD2 (6 bases). Trimming took 0 bases from V and 3 from J, leaving 7 bases between them. CDR1 and CDR2 from the germline V gene are SGHDT and YYEEEE. This CDR3 has 13 amino acids. The CDR3 sequence: CASSLGTNYEQYF. The CDR3 nucleotides read TGTGCCAGCAGCTTGGGGACTAACTACGAGCAGTACTTC.

CDR3 coding DNA: TGCGCCAGCAGCGAGACAGGGGGACTAGCGGGGAGCTCCTACAATGAGCAGTTCTTC. Encoded protein: CASSETGGLAGSSYNEQFF. The V and J genes are TRBV5-1 and TRBJ2-1; 13 bases match TRBD2. Germline V CDR1 and CDR2: SGHRS, YFSETQ. The CDR3 is 19 residues long. V lost 4 bases and J lost 0; bases outside the gene matches: 10.

The chain combines TRBV10-1 with TRBJ2-2; D ambiguous. Trimming took off 7 bases at V and 2 bases at J, with 11 bases between the two ends. The V gene's germline CDR1 is WNHNN and CDR2 SYGVQD (reference sequence). The CDR3 spans 14 residues. CDR3 loop: CASNKDLNTGELFF. DNA of the CDR3: TGCGCCAGCAATAAGGACCTAAACACCGGGGAGCTGTTTTTT.

The DNA for the CDR3 is TGTGCCATCGGGACAGACAGGAACACTGAAGCTTTCTTT. It translates to CAIGTDRNTEAFF. The chain carries TRBV2 and TRBJ1-1; 7 bases fit TRBD1. Germline-derived CDR1 and CDR2 are SNHLY and FYNNEI. The CDR3 length is 13 residues. The trim removed 10 bases at V and 1 base at J, leaving 6 bases unmatched.

The chain combines TRBV21-1 with TRBJ2-1; the tabulated D call, TRBD2, remains unverified against the DNA. TRBV21-1 is a known pseudogene. The CDR3 is 17 residues long. The CDR3 bases are TGTGCCAGCAGCAAAGAATTAGCGGGGCCCCCCAACAATGAGCAGTTCTTC. It specifies CASSKELAGPPNNEQFF.

This chain links TRBV6-6 with TRBJ2-2; D may match TRBD1 or TRBD2 (5 bases each). V dropped 5 bases and J dropped 6 bases, with 13 bases sitting between them. This CDR3 contains 14 residues. Germline CDR1 is MNHNY and CDR2 is SVGAGI (reference sequence). Here the CDR3 reads CASSPPGTPGELFF. The CDR3 DNA sequence: TGTGCCAGCAGTCCGCCCGGGACGCCCGGGGAGCTGTTTTTT.

This clone has just a few counts. V gene TRBV11-2 combines with J gene TRBJ2-5; tentatively, D is TRBD1 or TRBD2 (5 bases each). CDR1 and CDR2 (germline): SGHAT, FQNNGV. This CDR3 has 17 residues. V shed 2 bases and J shed 2 bases, with 18 bases lying between them. CDR3 bases: TGTGCCAGCAGCTTAATCCCTCGAAGGGACCGGCAAGAGACCCAGTACTTC. It is translated as CASSLIPRRDRQETQYF.

Ten or more counts support this clone. Additional DNA sequences in this sample encode the identical CDR3. This chain links TRBV28 with TRBJ2-3, with D possibly TRBD2 on 5 matching bases. The germline V gene encodes CDR1 MDHEN and CDR2 SYDVKM. The CDR3 totals 13 residues. The V gene lost 6 bases and the J gene lost 4 bases, with 11 bases spanning the gap. CDR3 residues: CASSPGGPDTQYF. CDR3 nucleotide sequence: TGTGCCAGCAGCCCGGGCGGGCCAGATACGCAGTATTTT.

J is TRBJ2-3 and V is TRBV5-1; D call uncertain. Trimming left V 2 bases short and J 1 base short, with 8 bases between. The CDR3 extends over 14 amino acids. The V gene's germline CDR1 is SGHRS and CDR2 YFSETQ. Written as DNA, the CDR3 is TGCGCCAGCAGCTTCTTGCAGGGCACAGATACGCAGTATTTT. It codes for CASSFLQGTDTQYF.

This clone was counted a single time. V and J are TRBV18 and TRBJ1-2; D gene ambiguous. Looked up from germline, CDR1 is KGHSH and CDR2 is LQKENI. The V end was cut by 4 bases, the J end by 2 bases, with 5 bases between. The CDR3 consists of 12 residues. The DNA of the CDR3 is TGTGCCAGCTCACGCGACAACTATGGCTACACCTTC. Protein sequence: CASSRDNYGYTF.

This chain joins TRBV4-1 and TRBJ2-7; D possibly uses TRBD1 or TRBD2 (7 bases each). CDR3 size: 18 residues. V shed 0 bases and J shed 4 bases, with 22 bases lying between them. CDR1 MGHRA and CDR2 YSYEKL come from the germline V gene. CDR3 DNA sequence: TGCGCCAGCAGCCAAGAGCCCAGGGGGGGCGGAACCTTTTACGAGCAGTACTTC. Its translation is CASSQEPRGGGTFYEQYF.

The V call is TRBV19, the J call TRBJ2-5; D might be TRBD1 or TRBD2, each matching 7 bases. V was pared by 3 bases and J by 4 bases, with 15 bases between. Germline CDR1 reads LNHDA; CDR2 reads SQIVND (reference sequence). CDR3 length: 15 amino acids. CDR3 sequence reads: CASSMGRGLVETQYF. CDR3 DNA sequence: TGTGCCAGTAGTATGGGGAGGGGGCTGGTAGAGACCCAGTACTTC.

This sequence joins TRBV7-3 and TRBJ2-3, with D perhaps TRBD1 (6 bases). This CDR3 comprises 16 residues. V lost 5 bases, J lost 6 bases, and 21 bases lay in between. Germline values: CDR1 SGHTA, CDR2 FQGTGA. This CDR3 is CASSPTGTTRLDTQYF. The CDR3 DNA sequence: TGTGCCAGCAGCCCAACTGGGACAACCCGCCTTGATACGCAGTATTTT.

V and J are TRBV5-1 and TRBJ1-1, with no clear D. V was cut by 5 bases and J by 0 bases, with 11 bases left in between. Germline lookup yields CDR1 SGHRS and CDR2 YFSETQ. The CDR3 length is 14 residues. In DNA, the CDR3 is TGCGCCAGCAGGGCAGACGTTATGAACACTGAAGCTTTCTTT. Amino acids: CASRADVMNTEAFF.

For this clone: Other DNA sequences in the same sample also yield this CDR3. The chain uses TRBV5-1 and TRBJ2-2; D unresolved. Trimming removed 2 bases at V and 3 bases at J, with 8 bases between. This CDR3 has 14 amino acids. Per germline, CDR1 SGHRS and CDR2 YFSETQ. The CDR3 DNA is TGCGCCAGCAGCTTAGACGGCTACACCGGGGAGCTGTTTTTT. It specifies CASSLDGYTGELFF. The full variable domain, completed using reference TRBV5-1 and TRBJ2-2, is KAGVTQTPRYLIKTRGQQVTLSCSPISGHRSVSWYQQTPGQGLQFLFEYFSETQRNKGNFPGRFSGRQFSNSRSEMNVSTLELGDSALYLCASSLDGYTGELFFGEGSRLTVL.

This chain joins TRBV7-3 and TRBJ2-7; unclear D gene. Trimming shortened V by 0 bases and J by 5 bases, and 8 bases separated the two germline ends. The germline gives CDR1 SGHTA, CDR2 FQGTGA. CDR3 length equals 13 residues. The CDR3 nucleotides are TGTGCCAGCAGCTTAACCCCGCAGGACGAGCAGTACTTC. It yields the protein CASSLTPQDEQYF.

The V gene is TRBV1, the J gene TRBJ2-2; TRBD1, the table's D call, was not compared with the DNA. TRBV1 is noted as a pseudogene. CDR3 size: 14 residues. The CDR3 region is CTSTPTGRTGELFF. The CDR3 bases are TGCACCAGCACACCGACAGGTCGCACCGGGGAGCTGTTTTTT.

Regarding this clone: Other DNA sequences from this sample encode an identical CDR3 as well. The chain has TRBV18 and TRBJ1-3; 9 bases agree with TRBD1. V was clipped by 6 bases and J by 3 bases; unmatched bases: 9. The CDR3 loop spans 16 amino acids. CDR1 and CDR2 from the germline V gene are KGHSH and LQKENI. The CDR3 region has the DNA TGTGCCAGCTCGCAGAACAGGGGGCGATTTGGAAACACCATATATTTT. Its protein product is CASSQNRGRFGNTIYF.

This chain joins TRBV5-1 and TRBJ2-3, with D perhaps TRBD2 (5 bases). Trimming removed 0 bases from V and 2 bases from J, with 10 bases in between. The germline V gene encodes CDR1 SGHRS and CDR2 YFSETQ. The CDR3 consists of 15 residues. CDR3 loop: CASSLGEGPTDTQYF. The CDR3 region has the DNA TGCGCCAGCAGCTTGGGAGAGGGCCCCACAGATACGCAGTATTTT.

The chain uses TRBV10-3 and TRBJ1-5; no clear D gene. The CDR3 has 14 residues. Germline V gene data show CDR1 as ENHRY and CDR2 as SYGVKD. Trimming shortened V by 3 bases and J by 0 bases, and 6 bases separated the two germline ends. CDR3 loop: CAISERFSNQPQHF. The CDR3 DNA reads as TGTGCCATCAGTGAAAGGTTTAGCAATCAGCCCCAGCATTTT.

This clone was observed a single time. The chain recombines TRBV7-2 with TRBJ2-5, with 8 nucleotides matching TRBD2. Germline lookup yields CDR1 SGHTA and CDR2 FQGNSA. Losses at the gene ends were 5 bases for V and 3 bases for J; bases not matched to a gene: 5. The length of the CDR3 is 14 residues. In nucleotides, the CDR3 is TGTGCCAGCAGCCCCCAAGCGGGAGAAGAGACCCAGTACTTC. Protein product: CASSPQAGEETQYF.

This clone was found many times. This chain joins TRBV11-2 and TRBJ2-2; 9 nucleotides align to TRBD2. The CDR3 has 16 residues. Germline values: CDR1 SGHAT, CDR2 FQNNGV. The V and J ends lost 2 bases and 2 bases, in that order; junction bases with no gene match: 3. This CDR3 reads CASSLSAGGNTGELFF. CDR3 bases: TGTGCCAGCAGCTTATCAGCGGGAGGTAACACCGGGGAGCTGTTTTTT.

The chain is built from TRBV2 and TRBJ1-2; tentative D call: TRBD1 (5 bases). V lost 5 bases to trimming and J lost 7 bases, with 14 bases between them. Germline loops: CDR1 SNHLY, CDR2 FYNNEI. The CDR3 extends over 13 amino acids. CDR3 nucleotides: TGTGCCAGCAGTTTCGAGGCGGGGGTTGGCTACACCTTC. This gives the protein CASSFEAGVGYTF.

This chain links TRBV28 with TRBJ1-3; 9 nucleotides match TRBD1. CDR1 MDHEN and CDR2 SYDVKM come from the germline V gene. The CDR3 runs 15 residues. V was pared by 5 bases and J by 3 bases, with 5 bases of the junction left unmatched. CDR3 in amino acids: CASSKTGGLGNTIYF. DNA for the CDR3: TGTGCCAGCAGTAAAACAGGGGGCCTTGGAAACACCATATATTTT.

A single count supports this clone. The CDR3 here is CATSRVGTSDNEQFF. CDR3 coding DNA: TGTGCCACCAGCAGAGTTGGAACGAGCGACAATGAGCAGTTCTTC. The chain combines TRBV15 with TRBJ2-1; D not certain. There are 15 residues in the CDR3. Germline CDR1 and CDR2: LNHNV and YYDKDF (reference sequence). V was shortened by 1 base and J by 5 bases, with 12 bases between the two germline ends.

With respect to this clone: Other DNA sequences in this sample translate to the same CDR3. The chain recombines TRBV27 with TRBJ2-7, with D maybe TRBD2 (5 bases). The germline V gene has CDR1 MNHEY and CDR2 SMNVEV (reference sequence). The CDR3 is 14 amino acids. V lost 2 bases, J lost 1 base, and 9 bases lay in between. Written as DNA, the CDR3 is TGTGCCAGCAGTTTAGGTCGGGGATCCTACGAGCAGTACTTC. The encoded protein is CASSLGRGSYEQYF.